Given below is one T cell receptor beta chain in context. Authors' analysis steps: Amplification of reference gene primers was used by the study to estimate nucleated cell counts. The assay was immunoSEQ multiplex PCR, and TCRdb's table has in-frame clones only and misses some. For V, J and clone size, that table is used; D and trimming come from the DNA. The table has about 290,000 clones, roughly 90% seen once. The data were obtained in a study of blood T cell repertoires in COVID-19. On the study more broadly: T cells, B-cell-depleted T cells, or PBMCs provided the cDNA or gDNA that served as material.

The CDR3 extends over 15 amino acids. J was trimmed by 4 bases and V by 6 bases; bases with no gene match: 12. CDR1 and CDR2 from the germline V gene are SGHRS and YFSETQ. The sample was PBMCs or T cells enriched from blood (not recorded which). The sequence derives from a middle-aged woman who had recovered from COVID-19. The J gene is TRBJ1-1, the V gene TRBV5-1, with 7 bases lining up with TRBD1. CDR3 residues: CASTTGATWATEAFF. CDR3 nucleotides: TGCGCCAGCACAACAGGGGCCACCTGGGCCACTGAAGCTTTCTTT.